The following is a T cell receptor (beta chain) sequence with its context. The CDR3 loop spans 16 amino acids. V dropped 3 bases and J dropped 2; count of bases not matched to a gene: 7. Each CDR3 protein gets one entry after TCRdb re-called the 5' RACE reads with MiXCR. This table has 550,000 to 700,000 distinct CDR3 sequences, approximately 21% appearing once. The sample belongs to a study of identical twins. The same sample was also studied in work on T cells expressing NK-cell markers.

The sample was PBMCs. The clonotype was recovered from a woman between 18 and 29 years old in good health. The chain combines TRBV12-3 or TRBV12-4 with TRBJ2-1; 7 bases match TRBD2. The CDR3 reads CASSLVGGGTYNEQFF. CDR3 DNA: TGTGCCAGCAGTTTGGTTGGGGGGGGGACCTACAATGAGCAGTTCTTC.